The 2 T cell receptor beta chains below all came from one sample that was sequenced in a study of shared clonotypes between healthy human individuals. Produced via immunoSEQ multiplex PCR; TCRdb's table is partial and in-frame only. The profile shows fewer than 2.5 million clones, 93% of them singletons. The sample consisted of naive CD4+ T cells from PBMCs. As to subset: CD45RA+ positively selected. All receptors derive from a man aged 18-30 years in good health. Some clones in this sample may be carry-over from other donors' samples.

J is TRBJ2-2 and V is TRBV9, with 7 bases identical to TRBD2. CDR3 length: 14 residues. The V gene's germline CDR1 is SGDLS and CDR2 YYNGEE. After removal of 7 bases from V and 6 bases from J, the junction contained 9 bases not matched to a gene. In nucleotides, the CDR3 is TGTGCCAGCGGGGGGGTATTTCCTCCCGGGGAGCTGTTTTTT. It translates to CASGGVFPPGELFF.

CDR3 region: CASSQSWQGGRMNTEAFF. CDR3 nucleotides: TGCGCCAGCAGTCAATCGTGGCAGGGAGGTAGGATGAACACTGAAGCTTTCTTT. The rearrangement joins TRBV23-1 to TRBJ1-1; possible D gene TRBD1, 5 bases. TRBV23-1 carries the ORF label, with uncertain function. The CDR3 loop spans 18 amino acids. The ends were cut back, 0 bases at V and 0 bases at J, with 17 bases in the middle.